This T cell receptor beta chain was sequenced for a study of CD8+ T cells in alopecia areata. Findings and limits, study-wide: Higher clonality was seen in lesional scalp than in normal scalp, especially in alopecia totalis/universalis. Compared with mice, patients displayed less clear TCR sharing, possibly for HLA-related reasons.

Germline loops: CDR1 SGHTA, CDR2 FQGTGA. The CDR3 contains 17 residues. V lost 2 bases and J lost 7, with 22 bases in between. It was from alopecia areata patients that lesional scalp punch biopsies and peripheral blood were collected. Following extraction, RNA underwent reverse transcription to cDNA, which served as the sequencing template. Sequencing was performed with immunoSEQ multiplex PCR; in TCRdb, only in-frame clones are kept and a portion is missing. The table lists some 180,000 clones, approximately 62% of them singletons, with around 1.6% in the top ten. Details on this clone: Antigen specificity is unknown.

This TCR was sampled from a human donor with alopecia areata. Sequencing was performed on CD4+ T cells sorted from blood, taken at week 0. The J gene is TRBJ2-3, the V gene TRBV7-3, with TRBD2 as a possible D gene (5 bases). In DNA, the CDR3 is TGTGCCAGCAGCTTAGGCGAGGGCAGGCCCCCCCTTTATACGCAGTATTTT. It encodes CASSLGEGRPPLYTQYF.